The 29 T cell receptor beta chains below come from one sample, sequenced in a study of control samples from healthy donors and cancer patients. Only in-frame clones appear in the TCRdb table, and some are missing; sequencing was by immunoSEQ multiplex PCR. This sample has around 82,000 clones, with about 90% found just once. Sequenced sample: blood. These receptors were collected from a man aged 45-65 years in good health.

The chain employs TRBV30 and TRBJ1-5, with D perhaps matching TRBD1 (5 bases). Germline CDR1 GTSNPN, CDR2 SVGIG (reference sequence). Trimming pared 5 bases from V and 6 bases from J, leaving 14 bases between. The CDR3 runs 13 residues. CDR3 in amino acids: CAWDRDGVQPQHF. For the CDR3, the DNA is TGTGCCTGGGACCGGGACGGAGTTCAGCCCCAGCATTTT.

This clone was recorded once. The chain employs TRBV5-8 and TRBJ1-1, with D unclear. Trimming removed 5 bases at V and 1 base at J, with 9 bases between. The CDR3 totals 13 residues. Germline V gene data show CDR1 as SGHTS and CDR2 as YDEGEE. CDR3 residues: CASSRLKNTEAFF. In DNA form, the CDR3 reads TGTGCCAGCAGTAGATTAAAGAACACTGAAGCTTTCTTT.

CDR3: CASSLKVQGSDYGYTF. In DNA form, the CDR3 reads TGTGCCAGCAGCTTAAAGGTGCAGGGTAGCGACTATGGCTACACCTTC. J is TRBJ1-2 and V is TRBV13; D is perhaps TRBD1 (5 bases). Trimming cost V 2 bases and J 3 bases, with 16 bases left between them. Per the germline V gene, CDR1 is PRHDT and CDR2 is FYEKMQ (reference sequence). The CDR3 loop spans 16 amino acids.

CDR3 in amino acids: CASSSSMVAEYSTDTQYF. The CDR3, as DNA: TGTGCCAGCAGCTCCTCCATGGTAGCGGAATATTCGACAGATACGCAGTATTTT. V gene TRBV13 combines with J gene TRBJ2-3; D might be TRBD2 (6 bases). The CDR3 covers 18 residues. Trimming took off 4 bases at V and 3 bases at J, with 23 bases between the two ends. Germline V gene sequence: CDR1 PRHDT, CDR2 FYEKMQ (reference sequence).

The chain links TRBV5-4 to TRBJ2-2; a possible D gene is TRBD2 (6 bases). The V gene lost 4 bases and the J gene lost 2 bases, with 12 bases spanning the gap. Looked up from germline, CDR1 is SGHNT and CDR2 is YYREEE (reference sequence). There are 15 residues in the CDR3. The CDR3 spells CASSAGTDNTGELFF. The CDR3 DNA reads TGTGCCAGCAGCGCCGGGACTGATAACACCGGGGAGCTGTTTTTT. The variable domain in full, with the rest retrieved from reference TRBV5-4 and TRBJ2-2, is ETGVTQSPTHLIKTRGQQVTLRCSSQSGHNTVSWYQQALGQGPQFIFQYYREEENGRGNFPPRFSGLQFPNYSSELNVNALELDDSALYLCASSAGTDNTGELFFGEGSRLTVL.

The chain has TRBV6-5 and TRBJ2-1; 7 nucleotides line up with TRBD1. CDR1 MNHEY and CDR2 SVGAGI come from the germline V gene. The J segment lost 6 bases and the V segment lost 1 base, leaving 6 bases of the junction unmatched. The CDR3 sequence is 15 residues long. The CDR3 here is CASSYFSRGINEQFF. In DNA, the CDR3 is TGTGCCAGCAGTTACTTCTCCAGGGGGATCAATGAGCAGTTCTTC.

This chain connects TRBV5-1 to TRBJ2-2; 7 positions agree with TRBD2. This CDR3 region has 15 residues. The V segment lost 1 base and the J segment 5 bases; nucleotides outside the gene matches: 5. Per germline, CDR1 SGHRS and CDR2 YFSETQ. CDR3 coding DNA: TGCGCCAGCAGCTTGACGGACGGGGGGACCGGGGAGCTGTTTTTT. It specifies CASSLTDGGTGELFF.

This rearrangement joins TRBV19 to TRBJ1-4; D remains unclear. This CDR3 comprises 13 residues. Germline V gene data show CDR1 as LNHDA and CDR2 as SQIVND (reference sequence). The V gene lost 5 bases and the J gene lost 8 bases, with 12 bases spanning the gap. The CDR3 here is CASSVPLGEKLFF. CDR3 nucleotides: TGTGCCAGTAGTGTTCCCTTAGGCGAAAAACTGTTTTTT.

This rearrangement joins TRBV12-5 to TRBJ2-3; D is possibly TRBD1 or TRBD2 (5 bases each). V lost 11 bases and J lost 2, with 11 bases in between. Germline V CDR1 and CDR2: LGHNT, FRNRAP. The CDR3 totals 12 residues. The CDR3 DNA sequence: TGTGCTGCCGGGGCTGACACAGATACGCAGTATTTT. This sequence encodes CAAGADTDTQYF.

This sequence joins TRBV7-2 and TRBJ2-7; D unresolved. This CDR3 is built from 14 residues. Germline V gene sequence: CDR1 SGHTA, CDR2 FQGNSA. The germline V and J ends were trimmed by 0 bases and 3 bases, with 9 bases remaining between them. The CDR3 sequence is CASSLARGGYEQYF. The CDR3 DNA reads as TGTGCCAGCAGCTTAGCGCGCGGTGGCTACGAGCAGTACTTC.

The chain employs TRBV12-5 and TRBJ2-1, with a weak D call TRBD2 (5 bases). Trimming removed 0 bases at V and 3 bases at J, with 6 bases between. Germline V lookup: CDR1 LGHNT, CDR2 FRNRAP. This CDR3 is 14 amino acids long. CDR3 DNA sequence: TGTGCTAGTGGTTTGGTAAGCGGCTACAATGAGCAGTTCTTC. Encoded protein: CASGLVSGYNEQFF.

The table lists this clone with a count of one. The chain's CDR3 is CASSPRTTYTKENTGELFF. The CDR3 region has the DNA TGTGCCAGCTCACCACGTACGACTTATACCAAAGAGAACACCGGGGAGCTGTTTTTT. This chain joins TRBV18 and TRBJ2-2, with D uncertain. The CDR3 is 19 amino acids. Germline CDR1 is KGHSH and CDR2 is LQKENI. Deletions cut 1 base from V and 1 base from J, with 19 bases between.

CDR3 region: CATSDPGRGQETQYF. The DNA for the CDR3 is TGTGCCACCAGTGACCCAGGAAGGGGGCAAGAGACCCAGTACTTC. The chain uses TRBV24-1 and TRBJ2-5; tentative D call: TRBD1 (6 bases). The CDR3 is 15 residues long. The germline V and J ends were trimmed by 4 bases and 2 bases, with 13 bases remaining between them. Germline assignment: CDR1 KGHDR and CDR2 SFDVKD.

V is TRBV28 and J is TRBJ1-6, with D unresolved. V was pared by 4 bases and J by 2 bases, with 9 bases between. Germline assignment: CDR1 MDHEN and CDR2 SYDVKM. CDR3 length: 15 amino acids. The CDR3 is CASSSQSPYNSPLHF. The CDR3 coding sequence is TGTGCCAGCAGTTCTCAATCCCCCTATAATTCACCCCTCCACTTT. Looking up the rest from reference TRBV28 and TRBJ1-6 gives the full variable domain: DVKVTQSSRYLVKRTGEKVFLECVQDMDHENMFWYRQDPGLGLRLIYFSYDVKMKEKGDIPEGYSVSREKKERFSLILESASTNQTSMYLCASSSQSPYNSPLHFGNGTRLTVT.

V is TRBV10-3 and J is TRBJ2-2; a weak D match, TRBD2 (6 bases). CDR3 length: 14 amino acids. Germline V lookup: CDR1 ENHRY, CDR2 SYGVKD. V gave up 0 bases and J gave up 6 bases, with 8 bases separating them. The CDR3 here is CAISESGGAGELFF. CDR3 coding DNA: TGTGCCATCAGTGAGTCGGGGGGTGCCGGGGAGCTGTTTTTT.

The chain couples TRBV5-8 to TRBJ1-2; 8 bases align to TRBD1. Trimming took 4 bases from V and 0 from J; bases not matched to a gene: 8. Germline assignment: CDR1 SGHTS and CDR2 YDEGEE. The CDR3 is made up of 16 amino acids. The chain's CDR3 is CASSISRDRTNYGYTF. Written as DNA, the CDR3 is TGTGCCAGCAGCATCTCACGGGACAGGACTAACTATGGCTACACCTTC.

The chain couples TRBV12-5 to TRBJ2-3, with D possibly being TRBD2 (5 bases). Looked up from germline, CDR1 is LGHNT and CDR2 is FRNRAP. The CDR3 has 16 amino acids. V shed 0 bases and J shed 0 bases, with 10 bases lying between them. CDR3 region: CASGLVWEISTDTQYF. CDR3 in DNA: TGTGCTAGTGGTTTGGTATGGGAGATCAGCACAGATACGCAGTATTTT.

The V gene is TRBV7-8, the J gene TRBJ1-2, with D tentatively TRBD1 (5 bases). The CDR3 has 14 amino acids. V lost 3 bases, J lost 4 bases, and 12 bases lay in between. Germline V gene data show CDR1 as SGHVS and CDR2 as FQNEAQ. This CDR3 reads CASSFQGWSYGYTF. In DNA, the CDR3 is TGTGCCAGCAGCTTCCAGGGTTGGAGCTATGGCTACACCTTC. Full variable domain (outside the CDR3, taken from reference TRBV7-8 and TRBJ1-2): GAGVSQSPRYKVAKRGQDVALRCDPISGHVSLFWYQQALGQGPEFLTYFQNEAQLDKSGLPSDRFFAERPEGSVSTLKIQRTQQEDSAVYLCASSFQGWSYGYTFGSGTRLTVV.

The gene calls are TRBV20-1 and TRBJ2-7, with D perhaps matching TRBD2 (6 bases). This CDR3 is built from 13 residues. Germline CDR1 reads DFQATT; CDR2 reads SNEGSKA (reference sequence). The V end was cut by 3 bases, the J end by 3 bases, with 12 bases between. The CDR3 spells CSASTGGNYEQYF. The CDR3 DNA reads TGCAGTGCTAGTACAGGAGGGAACTACGAGCAGTACTTC.

The chain couples TRBV24-1 to TRBJ2-3; 10 positions match TRBD1. CDR3 length equals 15 residues. Germline CDR1 is KGHDR and CDR2 is SFDVKD. The V gene end was trimmed by 2 bases and the J gene end by 3 bases; junction bases not matched to a gene: 1. The CDR3 loop is CATSDWTGGTDTQYF. The CDR3 DNA reads as TGTGCCACCAGTGATTGGACAGGGGGGACAGATACGCAGTATTTT.

This clone was counted between two and nine times. V and J are TRBV7-3 and TRBJ2-1; TRBD2 matches 8 bases. V lost 2 bases to trimming and J lost 4 bases; unmatched junction nucleotides: 4. Germline V gives CDR1 SGHTA, CDR2 FQGTGA. The CDR3 is 15 residues long. The CDR3, as DNA: TGTGCCAGCAGCTTAGCGGGGGGTTTTTACAATGAGCAGTTCTTC. Encoded protein: CASSLAGGFYNEQFF.

The chain recombines TRBV4-2 with TRBJ1-6; 8 bases agree with TRBD1. Germline V gene sequence: CDR1 LGHNA, CDR2 YNFKEQ. The trim removed 1 base at V and 6 bases at J, leaving 5 bases unmatched. The CDR3 consists of 16 residues. The CDR3 loop reads CASSQAGQAFNSPLHF. In DNA form, the CDR3 reads TGTGCCAGCAGCCAAGCGGGACAGGCTTTTAATTCACCCCTCCACTTT.

The gene calls are TRBV4-3 and TRBJ2-1; D may correspond to TRBD1 or TRBD2 (5 bases each). The V end was cut by 4 bases, the J end by 10 bases, with 20 bases between. This CDR3 region has 15 residues. CDR1 is LGHNA, CDR2 YSLEER, per germline. CDR3 in amino acids: CASSPARTEAGEQFF. CDR3 in DNA: TGCGCCAGCAGCCCTGCTCGGACGGAGGCAGGGGAGCAGTTCTTC.

The rearrangement joins TRBV4-3 to TRBJ2-1, with 10 positions matching TRBD2. Germline trimming cut 4 bases from V and 4 bases from J; bases unmatched to any gene: 10. CDR1 and CDR2 from the germline V gene are LGHNA and YSLEER. CDR3 size: 17 residues. The CDR3 bases are TGCGCCAGCAGCCCTGAACACGTACTAGCGGGATACAATGAGCAGTTCTTC. Translating gives CASSPEHVLAGYNEQFF.

J is TRBJ2-3 and V is TRBV11-2, with 9 nucleotides matching TRBD2. The trim removed 0 bases at V and 7 bases at J, leaving 5 bases unmatched. The CDR3 loop spans 15 amino acids. The germline V gene has CDR1 SGHAT and CDR2 FQNNGV. The CDR3 protein is CASSLEGGRAYTQYF. Written as DNA, the CDR3 is TGTGCCAGCAGCTTAGAGGGCGGGAGGGCTTATACGCAGTATTTT. Complete variable domain (other parts from reference TRBV11-2 and TRBJ2-3): EAGVAQSPRYKIIEKRQSVAFWCNPISGHATLYWYQQILGQGPKLLIQFQNNGVVDDSQLPKDRFSAERLKGVDSTLKIQPAKLEDSAVYLCASSLEGGRAYTQYFGPGTRLTVL.

The J gene is TRBJ1-6, the V gene TRBV2; no clear D gene. Trimming took off 3 bases at V and 8 bases at J, with 8 bases between the two ends. CDR1 and CDR2 (germline): SNHLY, FYNNEI. There are 13 residues in the CDR3. This CDR3 is CASSEVWDSPLHF. In nucleotides, the CDR3 is TGTGCCAGCAGTGAGGTTTGGGATTCACCCCTCCACTTT. Full variable domain (missing parts from reference TRBV2 and TRBJ1-6): EPEVTQTPSHQVTQMGQEVILRCVPISNHLYFYWYRQILGQKVEFLVSFYNNEISEKSEIFDDQFSVERPDGSNFTLKIRSTKLEDSAMYFCASSEVWDSPLHFGNGTRLTVT.

This clone came up a few times. J is TRBJ2-2 and V is TRBV4-1; 13 bases fit TRBD2. The CDR3 covers 14 residues. Losses at the gene ends were 4 bases for V and 8 bases for J; bases not matched to a gene: 1. Germline V gene sequence: CDR1 MGHRA, CDR2 YSYEKL. Here the CDR3 reads CASSLGLAGGELFF. The CDR3 DNA sequence: TGCGCCAGCAGCCTGGGACTAGCGGGAGGGGAGCTGTTTTTT.

The chain recombines TRBV5-1 with TRBJ1-6; no clear D. The CDR3 loop spans 15 amino acids. V lost 0 bases to trimming and J lost 10 bases, with 14 bases between them. The germline gives CDR1 SGHRS, CDR2 YFSETQ. DNA of the CDR3: TGCGCCAGCAGCTTGGGTCGGCAGGTAGACTCACCCCTCCACTTT. Translation: CASSLGRQVDSPLHF.

DNA of the CDR3: TGTGCCAGCAGTCGCTTACAGCGGCTCTACGAGGAGCAGTACGTC. It codes for CASSRLQRLYEEQYV. The chain uses TRBV6-2 or TRBV6-3 and TRBJ2-7; TRBD2 is a possible D gene (5 bases). Trimming removed 5 bases at V and 7 bases at J, with 21 bases between. Per the germline V gene, CDR1 is MNHEY and CDR2 is SVGEGT. The CDR3 has 15 amino acids.